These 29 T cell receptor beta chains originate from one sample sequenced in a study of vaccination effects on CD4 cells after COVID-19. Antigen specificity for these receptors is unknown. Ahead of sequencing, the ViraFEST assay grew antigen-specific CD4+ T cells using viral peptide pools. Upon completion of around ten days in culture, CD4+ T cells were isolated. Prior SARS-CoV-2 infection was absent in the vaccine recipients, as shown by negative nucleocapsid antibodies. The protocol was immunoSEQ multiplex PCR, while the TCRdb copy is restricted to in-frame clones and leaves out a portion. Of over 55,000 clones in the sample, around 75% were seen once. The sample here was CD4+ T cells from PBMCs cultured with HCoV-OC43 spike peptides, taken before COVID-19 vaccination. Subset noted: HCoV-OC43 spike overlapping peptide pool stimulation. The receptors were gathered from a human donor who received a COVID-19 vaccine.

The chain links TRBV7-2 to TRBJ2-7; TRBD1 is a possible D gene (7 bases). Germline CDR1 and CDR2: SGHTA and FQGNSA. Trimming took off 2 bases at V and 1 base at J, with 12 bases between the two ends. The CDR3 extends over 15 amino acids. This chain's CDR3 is CASSLQGGGSYEQYV. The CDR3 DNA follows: TGTGCCAGCAGCTTACAGGGGGGCGGATCCTACGAGCAGTACGTC.

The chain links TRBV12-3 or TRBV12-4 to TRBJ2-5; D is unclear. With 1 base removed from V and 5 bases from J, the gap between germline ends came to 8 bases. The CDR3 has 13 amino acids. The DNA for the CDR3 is TGTGCCAGCAGTTTAGGATCCCCGGAGACCCAGTACTTC. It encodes CASSLGSPETQYF.

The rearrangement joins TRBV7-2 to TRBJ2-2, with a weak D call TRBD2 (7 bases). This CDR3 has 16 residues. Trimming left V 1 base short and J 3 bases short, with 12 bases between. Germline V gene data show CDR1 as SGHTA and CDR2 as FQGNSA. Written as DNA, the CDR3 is TGTGCCAGCAGCTTAGGGAGGGGGGGATACACCGGGGAGCTGTTTTTT. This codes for CASSLGRGGYTGELFF.

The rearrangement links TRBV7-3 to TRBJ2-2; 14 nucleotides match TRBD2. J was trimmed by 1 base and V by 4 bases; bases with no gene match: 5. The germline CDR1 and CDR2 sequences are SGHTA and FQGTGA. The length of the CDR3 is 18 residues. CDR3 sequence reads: CASSSTTSGGGNTGELFF. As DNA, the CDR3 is TGTGCCAGCAGCTCCACGACTAGCGGGGGGGGGAACACCGGGGAGCTGTTTTTT.

The CDR3 region has the DNA TGTGCCAGCAGTCAGGGAGGGGGCAATGAGCAGTTCTTC. Protein sequence: CASSQGGGNEQFF. The chain links TRBV25-1 to TRBJ2-1; a weak D match, TRBD2 (7 bases). CDR3 size: 13 residues. Trimming removed 5 bases at V and 6 bases at J, with 11 bases between. The germline V gene has CDR1 MGHDK and CDR2 SYGVNS. Complete variable domain (other parts from reference TRBV25-1 and TRBJ2-1): EADIYQTPRYLVIGTGKKITLECSQTMGHDKMYWYQQDPGMELHLIHYSYGVNSTEKGDLSSESTVSRIRTEHFPLTLESARPSHTSQYLCASSQGGGNEQFFGPGTRLTVL.

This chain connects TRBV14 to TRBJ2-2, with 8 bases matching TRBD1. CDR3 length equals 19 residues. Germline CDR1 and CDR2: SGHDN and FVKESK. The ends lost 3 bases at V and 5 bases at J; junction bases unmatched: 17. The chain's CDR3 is CASSQAAWFGTGETGELFF. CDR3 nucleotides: TGTGCCAGCAGCCAGGCGGCGTGGTTTGGGACAGGAGAGACCGGGGAGCTGTTTTTT. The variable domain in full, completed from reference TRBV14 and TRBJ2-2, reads EAGVTQFPSHSVIEKGQTVTLRCDPISGHDNLYWYRRVMGKEIKFLLHFVKESKQDESGMPNNRFLAERTGGTYSTLKVQPAELEDSGVYFCASSQAAWFGTGETGELFFGEGSRLTVL.

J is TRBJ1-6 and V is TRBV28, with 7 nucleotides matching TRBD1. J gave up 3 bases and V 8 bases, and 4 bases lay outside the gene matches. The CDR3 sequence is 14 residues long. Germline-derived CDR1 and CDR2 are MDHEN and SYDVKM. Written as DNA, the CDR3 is TGTGCCAGCGTACAGGGGTACTATAATTCACCCCTCCACTTT. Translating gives CASVQGYYNSPLHF. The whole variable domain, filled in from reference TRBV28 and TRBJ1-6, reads DVKVTQSSRYLVKRTGEKVFLECVQDMDHENMFWYRQDPGLGLRLIYFSYDVKMKEKGDIPEGYSVSREKKERFSLILESASTNQTSMYLCASVQGYYNSPLHFGNGTRLTVT.

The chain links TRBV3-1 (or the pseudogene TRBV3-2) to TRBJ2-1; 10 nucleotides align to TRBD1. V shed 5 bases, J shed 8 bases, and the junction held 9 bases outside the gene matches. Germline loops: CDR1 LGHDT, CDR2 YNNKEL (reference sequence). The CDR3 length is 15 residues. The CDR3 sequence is CASSELGTGVYEQFF. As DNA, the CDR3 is TGTGCCAGCAGCGAGCTAGGGACAGGGGTCTATGAGCAGTTCTTC.

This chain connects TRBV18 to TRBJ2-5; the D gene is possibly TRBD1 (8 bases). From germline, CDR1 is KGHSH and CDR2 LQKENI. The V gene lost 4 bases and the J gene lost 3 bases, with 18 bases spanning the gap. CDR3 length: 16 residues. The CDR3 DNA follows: TGTGCCAGCTCACTCTGGGGGGGACAGGAAAAAGAGACCCAGTACTTC. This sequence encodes CASSLWGGQEKETQYF.

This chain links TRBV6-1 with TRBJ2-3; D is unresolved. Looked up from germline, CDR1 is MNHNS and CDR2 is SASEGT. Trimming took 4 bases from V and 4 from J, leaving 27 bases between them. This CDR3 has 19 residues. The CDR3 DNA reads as TGTGCCAGCAGTGGTCCCTATACACGTCGGTCGCGCGGTCCAGATACGCAGTATTTT. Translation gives CASSGPYTRRSRGPDTQYF.

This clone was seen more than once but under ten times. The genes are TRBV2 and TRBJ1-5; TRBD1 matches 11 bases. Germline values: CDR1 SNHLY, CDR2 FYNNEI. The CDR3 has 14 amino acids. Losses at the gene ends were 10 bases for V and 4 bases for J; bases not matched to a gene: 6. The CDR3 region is CATQGQGVNQPQHF. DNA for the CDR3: TGTGCCACCCAGGGACAGGGGGTTAATCAGCCCCAGCATTTT.

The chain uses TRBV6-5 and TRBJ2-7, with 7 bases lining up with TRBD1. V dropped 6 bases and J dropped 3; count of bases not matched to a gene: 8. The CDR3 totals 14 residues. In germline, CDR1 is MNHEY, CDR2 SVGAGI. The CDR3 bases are TGTGCCAGCAGACCAGGGGGACACATCTACGAGCAGTACGTC. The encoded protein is CASRPGGHIYEQYV.

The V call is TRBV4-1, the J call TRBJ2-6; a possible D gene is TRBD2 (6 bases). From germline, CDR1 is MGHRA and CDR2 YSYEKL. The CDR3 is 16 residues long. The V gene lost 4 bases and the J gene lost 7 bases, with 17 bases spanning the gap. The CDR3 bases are TGCGCCAGCAGCCCGGATGGGGGGAGTCGTGCCAACGTCCTGACTTTC. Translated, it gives CASSPDGGSRANVLTF.

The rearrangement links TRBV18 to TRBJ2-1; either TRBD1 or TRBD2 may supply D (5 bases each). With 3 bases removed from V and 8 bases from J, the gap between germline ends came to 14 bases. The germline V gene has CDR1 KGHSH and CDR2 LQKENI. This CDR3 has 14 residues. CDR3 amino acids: CASSPMVREHEQFF. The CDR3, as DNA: TGTGCCAGCTCACCCATGGTCAGGGAGCATGAGCAGTTCTTC.

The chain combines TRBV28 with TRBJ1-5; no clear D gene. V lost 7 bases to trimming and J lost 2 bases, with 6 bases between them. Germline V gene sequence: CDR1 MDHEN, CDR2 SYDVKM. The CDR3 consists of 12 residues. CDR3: CASTGGNQPQHF. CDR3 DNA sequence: TGTGCCAGCACCGGAGGCAATCAGCCCCAGCATTTT.

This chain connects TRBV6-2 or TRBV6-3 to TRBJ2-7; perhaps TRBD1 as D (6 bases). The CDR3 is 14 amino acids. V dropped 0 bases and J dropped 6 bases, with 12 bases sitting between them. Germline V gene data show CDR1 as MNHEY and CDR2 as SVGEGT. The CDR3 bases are TGTGCCAGCAGTTACTCCCGCAGGGGAAGCGAGCAGTACGTC. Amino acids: CASSYSRRGSEQYV.

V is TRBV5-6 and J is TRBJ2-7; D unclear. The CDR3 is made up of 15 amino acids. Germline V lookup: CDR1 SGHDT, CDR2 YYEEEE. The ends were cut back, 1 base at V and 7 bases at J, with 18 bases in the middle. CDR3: CASSLRASTAREQYV. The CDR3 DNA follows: TGTGCCAGCAGCTTGAGAGCATCGACCGCGAGGGAGCAGTACGTC.

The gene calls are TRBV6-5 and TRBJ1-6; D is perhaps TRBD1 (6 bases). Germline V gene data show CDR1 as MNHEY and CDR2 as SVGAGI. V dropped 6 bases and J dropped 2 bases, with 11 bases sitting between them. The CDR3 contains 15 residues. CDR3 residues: CASRARTAYNSPLHF. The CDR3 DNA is TGTGCCAGCAGGGCGAGGACAGCCTATAATTCACCCCTCCACTTT.

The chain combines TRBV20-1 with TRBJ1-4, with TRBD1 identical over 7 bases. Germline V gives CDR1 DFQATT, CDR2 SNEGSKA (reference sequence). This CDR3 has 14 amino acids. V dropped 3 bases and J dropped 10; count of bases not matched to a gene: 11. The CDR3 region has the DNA TGCAGTGCTAGTTTTCCGGGACAGTATGGAAAACTGTTTTTT. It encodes CSASFPGQYGKLFF.

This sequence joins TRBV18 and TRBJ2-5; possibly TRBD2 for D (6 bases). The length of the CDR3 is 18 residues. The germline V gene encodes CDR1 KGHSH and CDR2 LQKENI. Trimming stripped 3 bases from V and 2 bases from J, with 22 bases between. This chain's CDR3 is CASSPHGPGVTIQETQYF. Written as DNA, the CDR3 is TGTGCCAGCTCACCGCACGGGCCGGGAGTAACTATACAAGAGACCCAGTACTTC.

CDR3 sequence reads: CASSPLADTQYF. CDR3 DNA: TGTGCCAGCTCCCCACTAGCGGATACGCAGTATTTT. This rearrangement joins TRBV7-9 to TRBJ2-3; 7 bases line up with TRBD2. The CDR3 covers 12 residues. Per the germline V gene, CDR1 is SEHNR and CDR2 is FQNEAQ (reference sequence). V lost 8 bases to trimming and J lost 6 bases; unmatched junction nucleotides: 5.

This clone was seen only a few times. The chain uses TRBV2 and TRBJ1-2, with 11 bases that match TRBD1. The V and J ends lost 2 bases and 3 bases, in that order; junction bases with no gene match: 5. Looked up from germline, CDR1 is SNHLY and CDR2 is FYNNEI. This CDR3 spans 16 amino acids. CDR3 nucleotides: TGTGCCAGCAGTGAAATAAGGGACAGGGGGTACTATGGCTACACCTTC. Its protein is CASSEIRDRGYYGYTF.

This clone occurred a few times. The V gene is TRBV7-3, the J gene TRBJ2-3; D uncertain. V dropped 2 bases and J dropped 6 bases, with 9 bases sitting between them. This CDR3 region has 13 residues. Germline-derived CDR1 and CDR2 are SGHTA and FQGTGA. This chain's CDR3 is CASSLDLWDTQYF. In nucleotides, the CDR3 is TGTGCCAGCAGCTTAGACCTGTGGGATACGCAGTATTTT.

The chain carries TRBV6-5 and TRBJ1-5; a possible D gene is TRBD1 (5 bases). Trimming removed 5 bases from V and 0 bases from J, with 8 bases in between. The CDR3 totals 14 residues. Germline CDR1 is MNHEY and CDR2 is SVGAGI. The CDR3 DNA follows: TGTGCCAGCAGTACAGGAGCTAGCAATCAGCCCCAGCATTTT. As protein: CASSTGASNQPQHF.

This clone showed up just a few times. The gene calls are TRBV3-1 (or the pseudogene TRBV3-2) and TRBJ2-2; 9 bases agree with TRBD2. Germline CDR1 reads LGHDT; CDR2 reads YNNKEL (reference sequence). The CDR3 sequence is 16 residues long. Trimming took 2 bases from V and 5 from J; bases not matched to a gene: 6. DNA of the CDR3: TGTGCCAGCAGCCAACTACTAGCGGGCAAGACCGGGGAGCTGTTTTTT. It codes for CASSQLLAGKTGELFF.

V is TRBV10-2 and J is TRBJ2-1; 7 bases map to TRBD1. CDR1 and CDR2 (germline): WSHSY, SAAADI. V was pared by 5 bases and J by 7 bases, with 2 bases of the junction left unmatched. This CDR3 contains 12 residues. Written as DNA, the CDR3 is TGCGCCAGCAGTTCACAGGGGAATGAGCAGTTCTTC. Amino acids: CASSSQGNEQFF.

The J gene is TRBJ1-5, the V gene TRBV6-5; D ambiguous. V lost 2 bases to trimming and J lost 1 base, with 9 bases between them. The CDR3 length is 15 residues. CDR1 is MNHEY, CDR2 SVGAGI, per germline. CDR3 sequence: CASSYSFGSNQPQHF. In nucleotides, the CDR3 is TGTGCCAGCAGTTACAGTTTTGGAAGCAATCAGCCCCAGCATTTT.

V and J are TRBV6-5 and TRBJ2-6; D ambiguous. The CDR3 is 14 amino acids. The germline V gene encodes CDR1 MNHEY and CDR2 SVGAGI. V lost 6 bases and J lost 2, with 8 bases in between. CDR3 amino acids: CASRLTTGANVLTF. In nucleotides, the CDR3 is TGTGCCAGCAGGTTGACAACTGGGGCCAACGTCCTGACTTTC.

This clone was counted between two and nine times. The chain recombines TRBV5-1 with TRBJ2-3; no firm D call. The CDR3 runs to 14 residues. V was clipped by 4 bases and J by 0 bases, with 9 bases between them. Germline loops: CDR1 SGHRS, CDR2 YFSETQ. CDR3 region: CASSSGPSTDTQYF. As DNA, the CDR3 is TGCGCCAGCAGCAGTGGGCCAAGCACAGATACGCAGTATTTT.